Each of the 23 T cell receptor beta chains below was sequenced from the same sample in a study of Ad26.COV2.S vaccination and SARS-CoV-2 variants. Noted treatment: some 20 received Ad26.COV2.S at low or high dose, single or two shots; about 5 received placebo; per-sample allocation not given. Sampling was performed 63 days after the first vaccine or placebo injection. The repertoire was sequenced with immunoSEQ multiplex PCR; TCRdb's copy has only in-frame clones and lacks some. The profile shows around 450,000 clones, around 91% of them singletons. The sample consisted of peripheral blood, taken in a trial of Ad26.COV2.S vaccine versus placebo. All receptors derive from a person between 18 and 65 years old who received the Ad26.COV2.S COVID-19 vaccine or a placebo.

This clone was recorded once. CDR3 nucleotide sequence: TGTGCCATCAGTGTCGTACACGAGGGTTCTAGCGGCTACACCTTC. It encodes CAISVVHEGSSGYTF. The chain has TRBV10-3 and TRBJ1-2; unclear D gene. Trimming pared 4 bases from V and 8 bases from J, leaving 20 bases between. Germline values: CDR1 ENHRY, CDR2 SYGVKD. The CDR3 consists of 15 residues.

This CDR3 is CASSGGGDSNYGYTF. Here the CDR3 DNA reads TGTGCCAGCAGTGGGGGTGGGGACAGCAACTATGGCTACACCTTC. V gene TRBV2 combines with J gene TRBJ1-2, with TRBD1 identical over 7 bases. The CDR3 spans 15 residues. Trimming cost V 4 bases and J 2 bases; bases outside gene matches: 7. CDR1 is SNHLY, CDR2 FYNNEI, per germline.

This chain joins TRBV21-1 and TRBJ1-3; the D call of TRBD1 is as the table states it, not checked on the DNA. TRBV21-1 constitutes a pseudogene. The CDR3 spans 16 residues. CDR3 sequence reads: CASSKLGTGEENTIYF. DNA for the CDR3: TGTGCCAGCAGCAAGTTAGGGACAGGGGAGGAAAACACCATATATTTT.

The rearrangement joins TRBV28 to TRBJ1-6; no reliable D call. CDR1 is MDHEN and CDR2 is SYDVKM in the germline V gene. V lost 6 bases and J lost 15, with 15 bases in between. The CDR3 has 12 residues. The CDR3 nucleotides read TGTGCCAGCAGCTACCCGCGGGGTCTCCTCCACTTT. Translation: CASSYPRGLLHF.

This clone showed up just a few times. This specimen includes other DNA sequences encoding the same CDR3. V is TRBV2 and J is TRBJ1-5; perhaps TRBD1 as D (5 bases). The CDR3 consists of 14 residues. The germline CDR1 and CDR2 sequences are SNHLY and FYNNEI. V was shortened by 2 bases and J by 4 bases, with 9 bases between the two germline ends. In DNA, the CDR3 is TGTGCCAGCAGTGAACAGGGATCGAATCAGCCCCAGCATTTT. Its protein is CASSEQGSNQPQHF.

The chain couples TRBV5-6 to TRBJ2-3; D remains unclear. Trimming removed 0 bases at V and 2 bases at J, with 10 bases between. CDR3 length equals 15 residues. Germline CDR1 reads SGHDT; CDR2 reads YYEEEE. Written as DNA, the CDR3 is TGTGCCAGCAGCTTGGTGGGCAGGCTCACAGATACGCAGTATTTT. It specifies CASSLVGRLTDTQYF.

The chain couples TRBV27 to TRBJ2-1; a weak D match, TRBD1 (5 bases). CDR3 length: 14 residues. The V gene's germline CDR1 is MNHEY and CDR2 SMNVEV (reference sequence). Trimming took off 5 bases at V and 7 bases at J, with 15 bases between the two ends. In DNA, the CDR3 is TGTGCCAGCAGTCTCAGCGCCTACAGGAATGAGCAGTTCTTC. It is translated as CASSLSAYRNEQFF.

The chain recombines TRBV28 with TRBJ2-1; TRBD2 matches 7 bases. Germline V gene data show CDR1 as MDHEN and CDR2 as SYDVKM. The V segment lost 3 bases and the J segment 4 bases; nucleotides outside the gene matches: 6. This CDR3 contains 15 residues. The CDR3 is CASSFRGRGYNEQFF. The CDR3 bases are TGTGCCAGCAGTTTCCGGGGGAGGGGATACAATGAGCAGTTCTTC.

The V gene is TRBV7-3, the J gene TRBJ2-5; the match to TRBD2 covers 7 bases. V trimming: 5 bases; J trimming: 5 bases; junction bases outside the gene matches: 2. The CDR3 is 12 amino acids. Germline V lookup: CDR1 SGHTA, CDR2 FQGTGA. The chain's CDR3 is CASSGLDETQYF. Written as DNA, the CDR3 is TGTGCCAGCAGCGGACTAGATGAGACCCAGTACTTC. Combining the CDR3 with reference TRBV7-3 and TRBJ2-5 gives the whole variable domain GAGVSQTPSNKVTEKGKYVELRCDPISGHTALYWYRQSLGQGPEFLIYFQGTGAADDSGLPNDRFFAVRPEGSVSTLKIQRTERGDSAVYLCASSGLDETQYFGPGTRLLVL.

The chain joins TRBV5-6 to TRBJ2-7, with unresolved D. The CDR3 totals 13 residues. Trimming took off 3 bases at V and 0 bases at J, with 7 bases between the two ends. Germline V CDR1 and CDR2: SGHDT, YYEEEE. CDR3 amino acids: CASSSSSSYEQYF. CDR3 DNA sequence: TGTGCCAGCAGCTCGAGTAGCTCCTACGAGCAGTACTTC. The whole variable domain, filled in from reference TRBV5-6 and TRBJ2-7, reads DAGVTQSPTHLIKTRGQQVTLRCSPKSGHDTVSWYQQALGQGPQFIFQYYEEEERQRGNFPDRFSGHQFPNYSSELNVNALLLGDSALYLCASSSSSSYEQYFGPGTRLTVT.

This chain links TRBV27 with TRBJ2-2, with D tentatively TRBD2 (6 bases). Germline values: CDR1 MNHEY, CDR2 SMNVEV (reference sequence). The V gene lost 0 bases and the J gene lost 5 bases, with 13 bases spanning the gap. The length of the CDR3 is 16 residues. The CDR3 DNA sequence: TGTGCCAGCAGTTTATCGAGACGGGGAGGTACCGGGGAGCTGTTTTTT. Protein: CASSLSRRGGTGELFF.

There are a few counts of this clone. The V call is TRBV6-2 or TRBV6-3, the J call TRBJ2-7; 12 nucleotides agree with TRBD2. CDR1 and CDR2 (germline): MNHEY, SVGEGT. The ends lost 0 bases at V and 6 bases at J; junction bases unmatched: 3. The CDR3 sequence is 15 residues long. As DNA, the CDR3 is TGTGCCAGCAGTTACTCGACTAGCGGGAGTAGCGAGCAGTACTTC. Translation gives CASSYSTSGSSEQYF.

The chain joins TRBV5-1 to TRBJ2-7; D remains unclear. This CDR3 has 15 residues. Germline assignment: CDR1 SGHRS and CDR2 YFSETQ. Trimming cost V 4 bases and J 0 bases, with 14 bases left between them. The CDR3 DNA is TGCGCCAGCAGCCCCCGGACGGCATACTCCTACGAGCAGTACTTC. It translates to CASSPRTAYSYEQYF.

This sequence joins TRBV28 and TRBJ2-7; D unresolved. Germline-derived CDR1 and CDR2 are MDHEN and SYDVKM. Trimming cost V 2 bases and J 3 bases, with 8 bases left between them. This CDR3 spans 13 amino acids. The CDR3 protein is CASSLTARYEQYF. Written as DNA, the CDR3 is TGTGCCAGCAGTTTAACAGCCCGCTACGAGCAGTACTTC.

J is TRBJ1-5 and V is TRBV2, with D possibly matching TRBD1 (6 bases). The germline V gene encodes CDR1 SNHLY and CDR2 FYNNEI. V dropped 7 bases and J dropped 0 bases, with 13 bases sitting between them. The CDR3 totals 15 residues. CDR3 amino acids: CASKDRTDSNQPQHF. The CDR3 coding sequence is TGTGCCAGCAAAGACCGGACAGATAGCAATCAGCCCCAGCATTTT.

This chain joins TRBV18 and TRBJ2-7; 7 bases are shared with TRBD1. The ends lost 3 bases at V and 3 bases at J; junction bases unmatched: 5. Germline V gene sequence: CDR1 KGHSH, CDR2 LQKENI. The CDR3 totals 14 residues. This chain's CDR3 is CASSPGTDVYEQYF. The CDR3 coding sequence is TGTGCCAGCTCACCCGGGACAGATGTCTACGAGCAGTACTTC.

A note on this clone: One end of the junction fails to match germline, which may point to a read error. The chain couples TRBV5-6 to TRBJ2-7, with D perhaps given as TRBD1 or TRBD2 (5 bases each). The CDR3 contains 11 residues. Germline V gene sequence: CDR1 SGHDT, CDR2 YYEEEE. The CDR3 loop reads CASSSGTHEIF. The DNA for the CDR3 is TGTGCCAGCAGCTCCGGGACCCATGAGATCTTC.

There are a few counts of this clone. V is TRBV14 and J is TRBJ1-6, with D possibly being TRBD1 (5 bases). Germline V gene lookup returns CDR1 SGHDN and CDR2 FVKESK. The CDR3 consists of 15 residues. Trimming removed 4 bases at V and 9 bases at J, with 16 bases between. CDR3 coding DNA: TGTGCCAGCAGCCTGATGGGGGGGGTAGGTTCACCCCTCCACTTT. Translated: CASSLMGGVGSPLHF.

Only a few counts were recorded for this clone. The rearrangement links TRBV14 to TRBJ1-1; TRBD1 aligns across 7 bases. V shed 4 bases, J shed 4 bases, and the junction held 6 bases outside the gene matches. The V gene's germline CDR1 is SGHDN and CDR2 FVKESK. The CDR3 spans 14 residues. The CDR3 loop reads CASSPTGRFTEAFF. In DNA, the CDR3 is TGTGCCAGCAGCCCGACAGGGAGATTCACTGAAGCTTTCTTT. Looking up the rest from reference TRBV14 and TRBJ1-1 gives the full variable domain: EAGVTQFPSHSVIEKGQTVTLRCDPISGHDNLYWYRRVMGKEIKFLLHFVKESKQDESGMPNNRFLAERTGGTYSTLKVQPAELEDSGVYFCASSPTGRFTEAFFGQGTRLTVV.

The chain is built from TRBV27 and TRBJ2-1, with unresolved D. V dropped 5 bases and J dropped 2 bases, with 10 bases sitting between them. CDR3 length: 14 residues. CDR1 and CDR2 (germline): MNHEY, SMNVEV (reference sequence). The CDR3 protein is CASSPVFTYNEQFF. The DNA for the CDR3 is TGTGCCAGCAGTCCAGTATTTACCTACAATGAGCAGTTCTTC.

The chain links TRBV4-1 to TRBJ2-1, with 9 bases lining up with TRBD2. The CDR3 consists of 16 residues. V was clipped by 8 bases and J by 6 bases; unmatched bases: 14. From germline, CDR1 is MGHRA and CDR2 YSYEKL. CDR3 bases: TGCGCCAGCGCCCAGGGGGGACTAGCAGGGGCCAATGAGCAGTTCTTC. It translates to CASAQGGLAGANEQFF.

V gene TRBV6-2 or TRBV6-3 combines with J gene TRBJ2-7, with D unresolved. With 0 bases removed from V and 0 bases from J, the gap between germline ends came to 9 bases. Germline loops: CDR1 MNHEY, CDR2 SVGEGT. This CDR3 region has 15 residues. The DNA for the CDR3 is TGTGCCAGCAGTTACTCGGATAAGCCCTCCTACGAGCAGTACTTC. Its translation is CASSYSDKPSYEQYF.

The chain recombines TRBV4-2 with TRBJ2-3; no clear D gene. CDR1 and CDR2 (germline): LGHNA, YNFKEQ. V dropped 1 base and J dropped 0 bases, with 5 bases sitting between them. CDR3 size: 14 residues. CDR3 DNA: TGTGCCAGCAGCCAAGCACCTAGCACAGATACGCAGTATTTT. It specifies CASSQAPSTDTQYF.